A single TCR beta chain is shown here with its context. The data were produced by immunoSEQ multiplex PCR, yet TCRdb's version contains in-frame clones alone and is incomplete. The table lists about 130,000 clones, less than 97% of them singletons. The data derive from a study of T cell changes during pregnancy in multiple sclerosis. The J segment lost 15 bases and the V segment lost 10 bases, leaving 11 bases of the junction unmatched. This CDR3 has 12 amino acids. CDR1 and CDR2 from the germline V gene are LNHDA and SQIVND (reference sequence). This clonotype originated in a female donor with multiple sclerosis, enrolled in a pregnancy study. This chain links TRBV19 with TRBJ1-5; TRBD1 matches at 11 bases. This material consisted of peripheral blood, taken after pregnancy. CDR3 loop: CAISDRGREWHF. DNA for the CDR3: TGTGCCATCTCGGACAGGGGGCGTGAATGGCATTTT. Full variable domain (rest looked up from reference TRBV19 and TRBJ1-5): DGGITQSPKYLFRKEGQNVTLSCEQNLNHDAMYWYRQDPGQGLRLIYYSQIVNDFQKGDIAEGYSVSREKKESFPLTVTSAQKNPTAFYLCAISDRGREWHFGDGTRLSIL.